These 16 T cell receptor beta chains originate from one sample sequenced in a study of identical twins. Via MiXCR, TCRdb re-called the 5' RACE reads, giving one row per CDR3 protein. The sample holds roughly 1,500,000 distinct CDR3 sequences, 25% to 35% seen once. Sequenced input: cord blood. The receptors come from a newborn girl in good health.

V usage is TRBV3-1 and J usage is TRBJ2-5; TRBD2 is a possible D gene (5 bases). The V end lost 0 bases, the J end lost 4 bases, and 15 bases lay between the germline ends. CDR1 is LGHDT and CDR2 is YNNKEL in the germline V gene (reference sequence). This CDR3 comprises 16 residues. The CDR3 bases are TGTGCCAGCAGCCAAGATTGGCCGGGGATAGGAGAGACCCAGTACTTC. Its translation: CASSQDWPGIGETQYF.

A few counts support this clonotype. This chain joins TRBV12-3 or TRBV12-4 and TRBJ1-2, with no clear D. The CDR3 covers 10 residues. The V gene lost 5 bases and the J gene lost 8 bases, with 6 bases spanning the gap. The CDR3 nucleotides read TGTGCCAGCAGTATGGGGGGCTACACCTTC. Its translation is CASSMGGYTF.

V and J are TRBV20-1 and TRBJ2-4; 10 nucleotides line up with TRBD1. After removal of 2 bases from V and 0 bases from J, the junction contained 13 bases not matched to a gene. This CDR3 has 19 residues. Germline CDR1 DFQATT, CDR2 SNEGSKA (reference sequence). The CDR3 DNA reads TGCAGTGCTAGAACCCCCCTGACAGGGGGCACACTAGCCAAAAACATTCAGTACTTC. Translation gives CSARTPLTGGTLAKNIQYF.

This clonotype was seen at least ten times. V is TRBV12-3 or TRBV12-4 and J is TRBJ2-3; 8 bases align to TRBD1. This CDR3 spans 16 amino acids. V gave up 6 bases and J gave up 2 bases; unmatched junction bases: 10. The CDR3 DNA reads as TGTGCCAGCAGACCCCAGGGGGCTCAGCTCACAGATACGCAGTATTTT. Translation: CASRPQGAQLTDTQYF.

The J gene is TRBJ2-5, the V gene TRBV11-2; D is perhaps TRBD1 (5 bases). The CDR3 loop spans 15 amino acids. Between the trimmed V and J ends, which lost 4 bases and 3 bases, there was a span of 15 bases. From germline, CDR1 is SGHAT and CDR2 FQNNGV. DNA of the CDR3: TGTGCCAGCAGCTCGAATCCGGACATTAAAGAGACCCAGTACTTC. Amino acid sequence: CASSSNPDIKETQYF.

The V and J genes are TRBV24-1 and TRBJ2-1; 10 positions match TRBD2. The CDR3 sequence is 16 residues long. Germline V lookup: CDR1 KGHDR, CDR2 SFDVKD. J lost 5 bases, V lost 1 base, and 4 bases had no gene match. The DNA of the CDR3 is TGTGCCACCAGTGATTTAGCGGGGGGGCCTAACAATGAGCAGTTCTTC. Translation: CATSDLAGGPNNEQFF.

The chain combines TRBV19 with TRBJ1-2, with a weak D call TRBD1 (5 bases). This CDR3 contains 15 residues. Germline V gives CDR1 LNHDA, CDR2 SQIVND (reference sequence). Trimming removed 7 bases at V and 0 bases at J, with 15 bases between. CDR3 sequence (DNA): TGTGCCAGTAAGGAAGGGGACGGAACTAACTATGGCTACACCTTC. Residues: CASKEGDGTNYGYTF.

For this clonotype: The CDR3 end shows no conserved phenylalanine or tryptophan, and so a read error is likely. The chain employs TRBV5-1 and TRBJ1-2; 9 bases map to TRBD1. Germline CDR1 is SGHRS and CDR2 is YFSETQ. The CDR3 covers 16 residues. V was clipped by 5 bases and J by 0 bases; unmatched bases: 8. This chain's CDR3 is CASREGTGSPNYGYTI. The CDR3 coding sequence is TGCGCCAGCAGAGAAGGGACAGGGTCACCTAACTATGGCTACACCATC.

This clonotype appeared a few times. The chain combines TRBV20-1 with TRBJ2-7; no reliable D call. Trimming shortened V by 6 bases and J by 7 bases, and 10 bases separated the two germline ends. Per the germline V gene, CDR1 is DFQATT and CDR2 is SNEGSKA (reference sequence). The length of the CDR3 is 10 residues. The CDR3 DNA sequence: TGCAGTGCCGGACGAAAGGAGCAGTACTTC. Protein sequence: CSAGRKEQYF.

This clonotype was found many times. The V gene is TRBV4-2, the J gene TRBJ1-2, with D unclear. This CDR3 contains 15 residues. The germline gives CDR1 LGHNA, CDR2 YNFKEQ. The V end was cut by 0 bases, the J end by 4 bases, with 12 bases between. The CDR3 bases are TGTGCCAGCAGCCAAGATGGGCAGGTCCGCTATGGCTACACCTTC. Amino acid sequence: CASSQDGQVRYGYTF.

The chain has TRBV28 and TRBJ2-1; a weak D match, TRBD1 (5 bases). The J call is uncertain, as TRBJ2-7 better fits the DNA end. The CDR3 length is 16 residues. The germline V gene encodes CDR1 MDHEN and CDR2 SYDVKM. CDR3 DNA sequence: TGTGCCAGCACCCAGGGTGGTTTGAGCTCCTACAATGAGCAGTACTTC. Encoded protein: CASTQGGLSSYNEQYF.

The chain is built from TRBV11-1 and TRBJ2-2, with D unresolved. Germline V gene lookup returns CDR1 SGHAT and CDR2 FQDESV (reference sequence). The CDR3 contains 13 residues. The germline V and J ends were trimmed by 4 bases and 4 bases, with 7 bases remaining between them. CDR3 DNA: TGTGCCAGCAGCTCGGCCGGCACCGGGGAGCTGTTTTTT. It yields the protein CASSSAGTGELFF.

In this sample, this clonotype turned up a few times. The rearrangement uses TRBV20-1 and TRBJ2-4, with TRBD2 matching 9 bases. Gene TRBJ2-7 matches the end of the DNA better, so the J call may be wrong. The CDR3 loop spans 15 amino acids. Germline lookup yields CDR1 DFQATT and CDR2 SNEGSKA (reference sequence). The CDR3 region has the DNA TGCAGTGCTAGAGCAGTGACTAGCGGATCGGGCGAGCAGTACTTC. It codes for CSARAVTSGSGEQYF.

CDR3 DNA: TGTGCCAGCAGCTTAGCGCCGGTCAACTATGGCTACACCTTC. Its translation: CASSLAPVNYGYTF. The chain joins TRBV7-2 to TRBJ1-2; no clear D. In germline, CDR1 is SGHTA, CDR2 FQGNSA. The germline V and J ends were trimmed by 0 bases and 2 bases, with 7 bases remaining between them. This CDR3 comprises 14 residues.

This clonotype was seen a handful of times. The chain links TRBV20-1 to TRBJ1-6, with TRBD1 matching 9 bases. J lost 4 bases, V lost 5 bases, and 0 bases had no gene match. CDR1 is DFQATT, CDR2 SNEGSKA, per germline (reference sequence). The CDR3 contains 13 residues. CDR3 region: CSAGTGYNSPLHF. The CDR3 DNA follows: TGCAGTGCTGGGACAGGGTATAATTCACCCCTCCACTTT.

The chain employs TRBV6-1 and TRBJ2-3; TRBD1 aligns across 8 bases. CDR1 MNHNS and CDR2 SASEGT come from the germline V gene. The V gene end was trimmed by 7 bases and the J gene end by 5 bases; junction bases not matched to a gene: 5. The CDR3 consists of 13 residues. The DNA of the CDR3 is TGTGCCAGCACCCGACAGGGGATAGATACGCAGTATTTT. This gives the protein CASTRQGIDTQYF.